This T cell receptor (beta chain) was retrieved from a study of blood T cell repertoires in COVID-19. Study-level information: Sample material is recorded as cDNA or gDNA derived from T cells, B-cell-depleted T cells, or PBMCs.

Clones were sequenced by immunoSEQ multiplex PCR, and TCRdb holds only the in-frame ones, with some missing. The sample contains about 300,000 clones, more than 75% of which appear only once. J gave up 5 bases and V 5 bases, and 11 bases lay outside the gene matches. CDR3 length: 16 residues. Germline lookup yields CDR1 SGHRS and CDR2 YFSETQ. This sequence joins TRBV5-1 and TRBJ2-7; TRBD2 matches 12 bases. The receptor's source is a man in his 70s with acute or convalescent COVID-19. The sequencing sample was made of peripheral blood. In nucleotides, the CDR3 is TGCGCCAGCAGGACGTATCTAGCGGGGGGGAACGACGAGCAGTACTTC. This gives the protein CASRTYLAGGNDEQYF.